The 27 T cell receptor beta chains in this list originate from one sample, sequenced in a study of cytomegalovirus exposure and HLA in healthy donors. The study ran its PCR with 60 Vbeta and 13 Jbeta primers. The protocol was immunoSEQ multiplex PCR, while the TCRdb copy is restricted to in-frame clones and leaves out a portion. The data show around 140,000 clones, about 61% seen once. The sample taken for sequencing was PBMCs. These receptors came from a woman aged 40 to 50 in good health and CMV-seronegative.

CDR3 loop: CAINLGLAGRNNEQFF. CDR3 coding DNA: TGTGCCATCAACCTGGGACTAGCGGGGCGAAACAATGAGCAGTTCTTC. The chain combines TRBV10-3 with TRBJ2-1; TRBD2 agrees at 13 bases. V gave up 7 bases and J gave up 5 bases; unmatched junction bases: 8. The length of the CDR3 is 16 residues. Per germline, CDR1 ENHRY and CDR2 SYGVKD.

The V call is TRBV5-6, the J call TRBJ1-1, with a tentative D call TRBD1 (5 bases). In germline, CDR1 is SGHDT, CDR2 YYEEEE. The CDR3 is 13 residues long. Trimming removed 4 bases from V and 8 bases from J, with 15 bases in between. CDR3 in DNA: TGTGCCAGCAGCCGGGGGTCGGGCGAAGAAGCTTTCTTT. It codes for CASSRGSGEEAFF.

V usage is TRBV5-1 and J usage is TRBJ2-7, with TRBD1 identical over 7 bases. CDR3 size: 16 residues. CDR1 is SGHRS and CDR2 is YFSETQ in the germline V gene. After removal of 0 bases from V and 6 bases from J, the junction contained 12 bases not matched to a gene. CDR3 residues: CASSLGQETGKGEQYF. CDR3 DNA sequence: TGCGCCAGCAGCTTGGGCCAGGAGACAGGGAAGGGCGAGCAGTACTTC.

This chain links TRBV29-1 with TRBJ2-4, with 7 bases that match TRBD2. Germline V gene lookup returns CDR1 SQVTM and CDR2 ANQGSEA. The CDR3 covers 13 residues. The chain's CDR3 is CSAASGDKNIQYF. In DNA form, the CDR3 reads TGCAGTGCCGCTAGCGGCGATAAAAACATTCAGTACTTC.

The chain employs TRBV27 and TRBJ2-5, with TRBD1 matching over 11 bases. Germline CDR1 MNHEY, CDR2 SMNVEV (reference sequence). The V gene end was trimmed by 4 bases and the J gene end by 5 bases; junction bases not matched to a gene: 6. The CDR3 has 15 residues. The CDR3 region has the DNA TGTGCCAGCAGTTCCGGGACAGGGGGAGCGGAGACCCAGTACTTC. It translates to CASSSGTGGAETQYF.

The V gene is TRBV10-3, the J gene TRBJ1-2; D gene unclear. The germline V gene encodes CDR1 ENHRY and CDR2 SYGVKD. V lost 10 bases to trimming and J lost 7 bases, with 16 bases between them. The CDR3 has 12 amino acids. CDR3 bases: TGTGCCACCCTAACAGAGGCGGGTGGCTACACCTTC. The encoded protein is CATLTEAGGYTF.

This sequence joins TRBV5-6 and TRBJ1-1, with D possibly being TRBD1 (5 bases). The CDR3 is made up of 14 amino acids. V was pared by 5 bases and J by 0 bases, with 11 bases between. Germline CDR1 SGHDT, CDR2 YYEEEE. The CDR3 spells CASRSGQMNTEAFF. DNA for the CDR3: TGTGCCAGCAGATCCGGACAAATGAACACTGAAGCTTTCTTT.

The CDR3 protein is CASSSPSGTDTQYF. CDR3 bases: TGTGCCAGCAGCTCTCCGAGCGGCACAGATACGCAGTATTTT. The gene calls are TRBV7-6 and TRBJ2-3; D unclear. With 4 bases removed from V and 1 base from J, the gap between germline ends came to 9 bases. CDR3 length equals 14 residues. Germline V lookup: CDR1 SGHVS, CDR2 FNYEAQ. The entire variable domain, with the rest obtained from reference TRBV7-6 and TRBJ2-3, is as follows: GAGVSQSPRYKVTKRGQDVALRCDPISGHVSLYWYRQALGQGPEFLTYFNYEAQQDKSGLPNDRFSAERPEGSISTLTIQRTEQRDSAMYRCASSSPSGTDTQYFGPGTRLTVL.

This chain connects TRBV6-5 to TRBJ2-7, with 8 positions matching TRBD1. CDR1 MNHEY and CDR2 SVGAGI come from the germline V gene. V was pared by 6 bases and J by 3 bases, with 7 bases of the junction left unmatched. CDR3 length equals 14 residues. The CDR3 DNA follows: TGTGCCAGCAGCGGACAGGGTGTTAACTACGAGCAGTACTTC. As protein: CASSGQGVNYEQYF.

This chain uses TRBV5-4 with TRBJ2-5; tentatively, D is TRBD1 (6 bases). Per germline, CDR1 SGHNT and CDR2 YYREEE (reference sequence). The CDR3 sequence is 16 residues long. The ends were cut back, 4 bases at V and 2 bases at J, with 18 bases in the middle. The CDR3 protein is CASSPHPPQGQETQYF. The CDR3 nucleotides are TGTGCCAGCAGCCCCCACCCCCCACAGGGTCAAGAGACCCAGTACTTC.

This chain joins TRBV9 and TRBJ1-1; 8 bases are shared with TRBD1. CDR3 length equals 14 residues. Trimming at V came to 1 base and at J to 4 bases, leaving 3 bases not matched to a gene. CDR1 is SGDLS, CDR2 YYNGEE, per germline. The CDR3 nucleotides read TGTGCCAGCAGCGTACAGGGGGCTAGCACTGAAGCTTTCTTT. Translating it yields CASSVQGASTEAFF.

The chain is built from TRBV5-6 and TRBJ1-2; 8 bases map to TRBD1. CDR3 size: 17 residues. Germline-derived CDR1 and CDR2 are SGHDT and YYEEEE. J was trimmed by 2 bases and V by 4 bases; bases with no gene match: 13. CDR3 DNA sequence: TGTGCCAGCAGCCCGGCCAGGGGGCAGAGTGGGAACTATGGCTACACCTTC. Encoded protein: CASSPARGQSGNYGYTF.

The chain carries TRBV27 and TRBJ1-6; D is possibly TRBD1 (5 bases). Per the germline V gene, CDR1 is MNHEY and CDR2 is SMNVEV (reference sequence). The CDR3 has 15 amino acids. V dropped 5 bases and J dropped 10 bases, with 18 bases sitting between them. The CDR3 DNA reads TGTGCCAGCAGTCCGATGCAAGGGAGGGGATCACCCCTCCACTTT. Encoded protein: CASSPMQGRGSPLHF.

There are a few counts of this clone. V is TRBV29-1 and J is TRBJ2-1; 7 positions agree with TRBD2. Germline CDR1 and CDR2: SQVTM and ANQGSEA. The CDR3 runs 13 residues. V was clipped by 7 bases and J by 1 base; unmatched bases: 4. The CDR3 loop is CSAGGDSYNEQFF. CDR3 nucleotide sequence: TGCAGCGCTGGGGGGGATTCCTACAATGAGCAGTTCTTC.

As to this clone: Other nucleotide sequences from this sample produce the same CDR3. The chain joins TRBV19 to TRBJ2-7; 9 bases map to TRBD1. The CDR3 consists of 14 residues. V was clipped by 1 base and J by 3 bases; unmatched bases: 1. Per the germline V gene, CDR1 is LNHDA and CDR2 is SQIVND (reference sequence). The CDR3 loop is CASSIGTGDYEQYF. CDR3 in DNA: TGTGCCAGTAGTATAGGGACAGGGGACTACGAGCAGTACTTC. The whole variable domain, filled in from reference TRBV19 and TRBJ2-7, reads DGGITQSPKYLFRKEGQNVTLSCEQNLNHDAMYWYRQDPGQGLRLIYYSQIVNDFQKGDIAEGYSVSREKKESFPLTVTSAQKNPTAFYLCASSIGTGDYEQYFGPGTRLTVT.

The CDR3 nucleotides read TGTGCCATCAGTGAGTCGAGGTCCGGGTCTTATTCACCCCTCCACTTT. This sequence encodes CAISESRSGSYSPLHF. The chain uses TRBV10-3 and TRBJ1-6; no firm D call. Germline lookup yields CDR1 ENHRY and CDR2 SYGVKD. Trimming stripped 0 bases from V and 8 bases from J, with 14 bases between. CDR3 length equals 16 residues.

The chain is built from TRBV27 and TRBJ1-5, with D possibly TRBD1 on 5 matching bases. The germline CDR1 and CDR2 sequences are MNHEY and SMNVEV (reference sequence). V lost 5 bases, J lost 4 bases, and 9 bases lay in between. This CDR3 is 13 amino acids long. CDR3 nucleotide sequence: TGTGCCAGCAGTCTCAACAGGAATCAGCCCCAGCATTTT. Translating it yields CASSLNRNQPQHF.

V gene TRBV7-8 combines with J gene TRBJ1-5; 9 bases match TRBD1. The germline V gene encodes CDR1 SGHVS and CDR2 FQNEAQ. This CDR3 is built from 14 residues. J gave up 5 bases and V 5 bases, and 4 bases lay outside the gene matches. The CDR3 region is CASSPRDRDQPQHF. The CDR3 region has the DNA TGTGCCAGCAGCCCAAGGGACAGGGATCAGCCCCAGCATTTT.

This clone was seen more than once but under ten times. The CDR3 coding sequence is TGCGCCAGCAGTGAGAGGGGACAGGCTATACTTGAAGCTTTCTTT. It specifies CASSERGQAILEAFF. The J gene is TRBJ1-1, the V gene TRBV10-1; 8 positions agree with TRBD1. This CDR3 comprises 15 residues. CDR1 is WNHNN, CDR2 SYGVQD, per germline (reference sequence). Losses at the gene ends were 2 bases for V and 7 bases for J; bases not matched to a gene: 9.

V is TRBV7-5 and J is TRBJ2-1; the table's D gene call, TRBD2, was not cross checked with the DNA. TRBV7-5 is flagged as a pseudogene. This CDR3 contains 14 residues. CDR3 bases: TGTGCCGGTTATACTAGCGGGGGGTACAATGAGCAGTTCTTC. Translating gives CAGYTSGGYNEQFF.

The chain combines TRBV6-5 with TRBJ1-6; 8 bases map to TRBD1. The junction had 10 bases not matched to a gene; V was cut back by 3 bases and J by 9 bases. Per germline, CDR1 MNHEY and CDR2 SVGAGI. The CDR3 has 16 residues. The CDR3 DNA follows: TGTGCCAGCAGTTATCCTGGACAGGGTAAAAGTTCACCCCTCCACTTT. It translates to CASSYPGQGKSSPLHF.

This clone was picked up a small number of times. The CDR3 DNA reads TGTGCCAGCAGCCTGGGACAGGCCTCAAAGTACTTC. Encoded protein: CASSLGQASKYF. V is TRBV11-2 and J is TRBJ2-7, with 8 bases lining up with TRBD1. Germline CDR1 SGHAT, CDR2 FQNNGV. The junction had 8 bases not matched to a gene; V was cut back by 5 bases and J by 11 bases. The CDR3 contains 12 residues.

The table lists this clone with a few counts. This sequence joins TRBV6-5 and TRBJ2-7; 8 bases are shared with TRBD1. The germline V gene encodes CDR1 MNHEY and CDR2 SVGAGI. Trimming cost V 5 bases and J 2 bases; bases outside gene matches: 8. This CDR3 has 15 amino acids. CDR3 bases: TGTGCCAGCAGTGCTTATGACAGGGGCCCCTACGAGCAGTACTTC. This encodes CASSAYDRGPYEQYF.

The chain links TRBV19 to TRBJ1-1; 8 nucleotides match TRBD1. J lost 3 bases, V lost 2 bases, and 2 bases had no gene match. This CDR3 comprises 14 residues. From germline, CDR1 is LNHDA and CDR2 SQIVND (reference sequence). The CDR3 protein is CASSIQGADTEAFF. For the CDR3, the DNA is TGTGCCAGTAGTATACAGGGGGCTGACACTGAAGCTTTCTTT. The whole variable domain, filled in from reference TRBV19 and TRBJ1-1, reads DGGITQSPKYLFRKEGQNVTLSCEQNLNHDAMYWYRQDPGQGLRLIYYSQIVNDFQKGDIAEGYSVSREKKESFPLTVTSAQKNPTAFYLCASSIQGADTEAFFGQGTRLTVV.

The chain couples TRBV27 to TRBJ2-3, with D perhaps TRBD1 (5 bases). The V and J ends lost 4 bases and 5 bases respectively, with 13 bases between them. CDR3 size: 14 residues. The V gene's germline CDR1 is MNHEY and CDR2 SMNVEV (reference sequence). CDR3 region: CASSSRVEIDTQYF. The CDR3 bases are TGTGCCAGCAGTTCCAGGGTGGAGATAGATACGCAGTATTTT.

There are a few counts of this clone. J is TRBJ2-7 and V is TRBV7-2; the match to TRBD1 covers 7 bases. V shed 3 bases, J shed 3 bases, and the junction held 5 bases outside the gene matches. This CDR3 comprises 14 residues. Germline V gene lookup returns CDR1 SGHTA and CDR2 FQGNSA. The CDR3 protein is CASSFMGQNYEQYF. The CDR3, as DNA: TGTGCCAGCAGCTTTATGGGACAGAACTACGAGCAGTACTTC.

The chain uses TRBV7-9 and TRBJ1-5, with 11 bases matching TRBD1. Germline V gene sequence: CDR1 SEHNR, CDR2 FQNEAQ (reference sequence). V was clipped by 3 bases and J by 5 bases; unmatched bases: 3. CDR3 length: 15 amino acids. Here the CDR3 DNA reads TGTGCCAGCAGCTTCTGGACAGGGGGCGATCAGCCCCAGCATTTT. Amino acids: CASSFWTGGDQPQHF.